The present entry profiles one T cell receptor beta chain with its context. The antigen is unknown. The sample is drawn from a study of shared clonotypes between healthy human individuals. The study's findings and limits: When naive CD4 clonotypes were compared across several donors, 4% to 6.5% were shared.

This CDR3 is 14 amino acids long. The ends were cut back, 2 bases at V and 6 bases at J, with 14 bases in the middle. The germline CDR1 and CDR2 sequences are SGHRS and YFSETQ. Sequencing was performed with immunoSEQ multiplex PCR; in TCRdb, only in-frame clones are kept and a portion is missing. This table has just over 2,000,000 clones, about 95% appearing once. This TCR was sampled from a young man in good health. Sequencing was carried out using naive CD4+ T cells sorted from blood. Subset denoted: CD45RA+ positively selected. This chain links TRBV5-1 with TRBJ1-2; unclear D gene. The DNA of the CDR3 is TGCGCCAGCAGCTTAGGTACCAGTGACAATGGCTACACCTTC. It codes for CASSLGTSDNGYTF.